The 23 T cell receptor beta chains reported below all come from one sample, sequenced in a study of T cell responses to AZD1222 COVID-19 vaccine. Libraries were prepared by immunoSEQ multiplex PCR; TCRdb keeps only in-frame clonotypes and omits some of them. Of around 59,000 clones in the sample, 89% were seen once. Specimen: peripheral blood, collected 28 days after the second AZD1222 dose. These receptors originate from an adult who received the AZD1222 COVID-19 vaccine.

This clone was observed a handful of times. This chain links TRBV7-2 with TRBJ2-3; no clear D gene. V dropped 2 bases and J dropped 0 bases, with 6 bases sitting between them. In germline, CDR1 is SGHTA, CDR2 FQGNSA. CDR3 length equals 14 residues. The CDR3: CASSLTASTDTQYF. As DNA, the CDR3 is TGTGCCAGCAGCTTAACGGCTAGCACAGATACGCAGTATTTT.

This clone appeared once. The rearrangement uses TRBV28 and TRBJ1-6; D is uncertain. The CDR3 runs 12 residues. The V end was cut by 3 bases, the J end by 10 bases, with 7 bases between. From germline, CDR1 is MDHEN and CDR2 SYDVKM. CDR3 nucleotides: TGTGCCAGCAGTTTTGTAGGATCACCCCTCCACTTT. This translates into CASSFVGSPLHF.

The chain combines TRBV5-4 with TRBJ1-2; D perhaps matches TRBD1 (6 bases). Trimming took off 3 bases at V and 7 bases at J, with 16 bases between the two ends. From germline, CDR1 is SGHNT and CDR2 YYREEE (reference sequence). The length of the CDR3 is 14 residues. CDR3 protein: CASSSLQGPIGYTF. As DNA, the CDR3 is TGTGCCAGCAGCTCCCTACAGGGCCCTATTGGCTACACCTTC. Filled out from reference TRBV5-4 and TRBJ1-2, the complete variable domain reads ETGVTQSPTHLIKTRGQQVTLRCSSQSGHNTVSWYQQALGQGPQFIFQYYREEENGRGNFPPRFSGLQFPNYSSELNVNALELDDSALYLCASSSLQGPIGYTFGSGTRLTVV.

The rearrangement links TRBV29-1 to TRBJ1-2; perhaps TRBD1 as D (6 bases). Trimming left V 3 bases short and J 8 bases short, with 10 bases between. The germline V gene has CDR1 SQVTM and CDR2 ANQGSEA. The CDR3 spans 11 residues. The CDR3, as DNA: TGCAGCGTTGAGGGGCAGGGGGGCTACACCTTC. Its translation: CSVEGQGGYTF.

The rearrangement links TRBV7-8 to TRBJ1-1, with TRBD1 matching over 10 bases. CDR3 size: 13 residues. After removal of 2 bases from V and 8 bases from J, the junction contained 2 bases not matched to a gene. Germline V gene sequence: CDR1 SGHVS, CDR2 FQNEAQ. The CDR3 spells CASSLWDRGEAFF. In nucleotides, the CDR3 is TGTGCCAGCAGCTTATGGGACAGGGGAGAAGCTTTCTTT.

J is TRBJ2-1 and V is TRBV11-2; perhaps TRBD1 as D (6 bases). The CDR3 spans 16 residues. V lost 5 bases to trimming and J lost 6 bases, with 20 bases between them. CDR1 is SGHAT and CDR2 is FQNNGV in the germline V gene. The CDR3 region is CASSIRGSGFGNEQFF. The CDR3 bases are TGTGCCAGCAGCATTAGGGGGTCCGGGTTTGGCAATGAGCAGTTCTTC.

This clone was seen once. This rearrangement joins TRBV28 to TRBJ1-2, with D possibly TRBD1 on 6 matching bases. With 7 bases removed from V and 4 bases from J, the gap between germline ends came to 10 bases. CDR1 and CDR2 from the germline V gene are MDHEN and SYDVKM. The CDR3 is 12 amino acids. Written as DNA, the CDR3 is TGTGCCAGCATGGACAGCCTCTATGGCTACACCTTC. This gives the protein CASMDSLYGYTF.

The genes are TRBV7-9 and TRBJ1-1; 7 positions agree with TRBD1. The V segment lost 6 bases and the J segment 3 bases; nucleotides outside the gene matches: 4. The CDR3 runs to 13 residues. CDR1 and CDR2 from the germline V gene are SEHNR and FQNEAQ (reference sequence). In DNA, the CDR3 is TGTGCCAGCAGTTGGACAGGAGACACTGAAGCTTTCTTT. It codes for CASSWTGDTEAFF.

This chain connects TRBV4-1 to TRBJ2-1; D may be TRBD2 (5 bases). There are 16 residues in the CDR3. Trimming took off 1 base at V and 3 bases at J, with 13 bases between the two ends. The germline V gene has CDR1 MGHRA and CDR2 YSYEKL. CDR3 in amino acids: CASSQGLSGLYNEQFF. The CDR3 DNA reads TGCGCCAGCAGCCAAGGTTTGAGCGGCCTCTACAATGAGCAGTTCTTC.

The chain combines TRBV11-3 with TRBJ2-3; D possibly corresponds to TRBD2 (7 bases). CDR1 and CDR2 (germline): SGHNT, YENEEA. CDR3 length: 17 amino acids. The V gene lost 4 bases and the J gene lost 5 bases, with 22 bases spanning the gap. The CDR3: CASSSASLGGAKDTQYF. Written as DNA, the CDR3 is TGTGCCAGCAGCTCGGCGAGCCTAGGGGGGGCCAAAGATACGCAGTATTTT. The whole variable domain, remainder taken from reference TRBV11-3 and TRBJ2-3, is EAGVVQSPRYKIIEKKQPVAFWCNPISGHNTLYWYLQNLGQGPELLIRYENEEAVDDSQLPKDRFSAERLKGVDSTLKIQPAELGDSAVYLCASSSASLGGAKDTQYFGPGTRLTVL.

The V call is TRBV24-1, the J call TRBJ2-3; weak D call: TRBD2 (5 bases). The CDR3 length is 14 residues. The germline V gene has CDR1 KGHDR and CDR2 SFDVKD. Trimming pared 2 bases from V and 7 bases from J, leaving 12 bases between. The CDR3 DNA follows: TGTGCCACCAGTGATTCCTACCAGACTAATACGCAGTATTTT. Its protein is CATSDSYQTNTQYF.

This sequence joins TRBV11-3 and TRBJ2-3; no clear D. V lost 4 bases to trimming and J lost 11 bases, with 22 bases between them. CDR3 size: 15 residues. Looked up from germline, CDR1 is SGHNT and CDR2 is YENEEA. The CDR3 coding sequence is TGTGCCAGCAGCTCCGAAGTTATGAGTACCCACGGGCAGTATTTT. Its translation: CASSSEVMSTHGQYF.

The chain recombines TRBV30 with TRBJ1-5, with a weak D call TRBD1 (5 bases). With 2 bases removed from V and 2 bases from J, the gap between germline ends came to 10 bases. Germline CDR1 is GTSNPN and CDR2 is SVGIG (reference sequence). The CDR3 spans 14 residues. In DNA, the CDR3 is TGTGCCTGGAGTCTACAGGACGGCAATCAGCCCCAGCATTTT. Translation: CAWSLQDGNQPQHF.

The rearrangement uses TRBV29-1 and TRBJ2-1, with 9 bases fitting TRBD1. V lost 4 bases to trimming and J lost 8 bases; unmatched junction nucleotides: 9. Germline V gives CDR1 SQVTM, CDR2 ANQGSEA. The CDR3 sequence is 14 residues long. CDR3 in amino acids: CSVAPGQGVHEQFF. The CDR3 DNA sequence: TGCAGCGTTGCCCCGGGACAGGGTGTACATGAGCAGTTCTTC.

This rearrangement joins TRBV5-5 to TRBJ2-7; 10 bases match TRBD2. Germline lookup yields CDR1 SGHKS and CDR2 YYEKEE (reference sequence). With 4 bases clipped from V and 0 bases from J, the junction kept 16 bases outside the gene matches. The CDR3 length is 19 residues. CDR3 coding DNA: TGTGCCAGCAGCAAGAGGCTAGGGGGCTCTAGCGGGAGCTCCTACGAGCAGTACTTC. Translating it yields CASSKRLGGSSGSSYEQYF.

This clone showed up just once. This rearrangement joins TRBV3-1 (or the pseudogene TRBV3-2) to TRBJ2-1; tentatively, D is TRBD1 or TRBD2 (5 bases each). The CDR3 is 12 residues long. Germline V gene sequence: CDR1 LGHDT, CDR2 YNNKEL (reference sequence). Trimming shortened V by 4 bases and J by 9 bases, and 10 bases separated the two germline ends. The CDR3 nucleotides read TGTGCCAGCAGCCTTCGGGACGCTGAGCAGTTCTTC. This sequence encodes CASSLRDAEQFF.

The chain couples TRBV12-3 or TRBV12-4 to TRBJ2-3; D unclear. This CDR3 comprises 12 residues. Between the trimmed V and J ends, which lost 6 bases and 6 bases, there was a span of 10 bases. The CDR3 DNA reads TGTGCCAGCAGACCCCTGGGGGATACGCAGTATTTT. This encodes CASRPLGDTQYF.

V and J are TRBV25-1 and TRBJ2-6; 8 bases line up with TRBD1. Germline lookup yields CDR1 MGHDK and CDR2 SYGVNS. V shed 1 base and J 2 bases; nucleotides not matched to a gene: 4. The CDR3 is 17 residues long. CDR3 nucleotides: TGTGCCAGCAGTGAATCCTCGACAGGGGCTGGGGCCAACGTCCTGACTTTC. The encoded protein is CASSESSTGAGANVLTF.

The V call is TRBV20-1, the J call TRBJ2-7; D call uncertain. Germline-derived CDR1 and CDR2 are DFQATT and SNEGSKA (reference sequence). This CDR3 contains 11 residues. V gave up 1 base and J gave up 5 bases, with 6 bases separating them. Here the CDR3 DNA reads TGCAGTGCTAGAGTATGGGACGAGCAGTACTTC. It specifies CSARVWDEQYF.

The J gene is TRBJ2-5, the V gene TRBV7-3; 12 bases match TRBD1. The germline V gene encodes CDR1 SGHTA and CDR2 FQGTGA. The CDR3 spans 15 residues. With V trimmed by 5 bases and J by 7 bases, 8 bases remained unmatched. CDR3 sequence reads: CASSPGTGGPGTQYF. Here the CDR3 DNA reads TGTGCCAGCAGCCCCGGGACAGGGGGCCCCGGGACCCAGTACTTC.

This CDR3 reads CASSYGIPRKGYEQYF. Written as DNA, the CDR3 is TGTGCCAGCAGTTACGGAATACCCAGAAAGGGCTACGAGCAGTACTTC. The chain employs TRBV6-5 and TRBJ2-7, with unresolved D. The germline gives CDR1 MNHEY, CDR2 SVGAGI. Trimming pared 2 bases from V and 3 bases from J, leaving 17 bases between. The CDR3 is 16 amino acids.

This chain links TRBV9 with TRBJ1-4, with D perhaps TRBD1 (5 bases). This CDR3 contains 17 residues. Trimming pared 0 bases from V and 0 bases from J, leaving 12 bases between. Germline loops: CDR1 SGDLS, CDR2 YYNGEE. This CDR3 is CASSVERGEATNEKLFF. CDR3 DNA sequence: TGTGCCAGCAGCGTAGAGAGAGGGGAGGCAACTAATGAAAAACTGTTTTTT. Full variable domain (missing parts from reference TRBV9 and TRBJ1-4): DSGVTQTPKHLITATGQRVTLRCSPRSGDLSVYWYQQSLDQGLQFLIQYYNGEERAKGNILERFSAQQFPDLHSELNLSSLELGDSALYFCASSVERGEATNEKLFFGSGTQLSVL.

The chain is built from TRBV6-2 or TRBV6-3 and TRBJ1-6, with D maybe TRBD1 (5 bases). Trimming took 5 bases from V and 4 from J, leaving 12 bases between them. Germline values: CDR1 MNHEY, CDR2 SVGEGT. The CDR3 totals 15 residues. In DNA form, the CDR3 reads TGTGCCAGCAGTAAACAGGAGATTTATAATTCACCCCTCCACTTT. Amino acids: CASSKQEIYNSPLHF.